These 31 T cell receptor beta chains were sequenced from one sample in a study of shared clonotypes between healthy human individuals. Profiled with immunoSEQ multiplex PCR; TCRdb holds only in-frame clones, not every one. The data contain about 2.2 million clones, just over 90% of them singletons. Terminally differentiated effector memory CD45RA+ cells were left out of the naive CD8 fraction, which was CD45RO-negative and positively selected for CCR7. Sequences were obtained from naive CD8+ T cells from PBMCs. The receptors stem from a man aged 18 to 29 in good health. Some clones in this sample may be carry-over from other donors' samples.

The rearrangement uses TRBV2 and TRBJ2-1; 7 nucleotides line up with TRBD2. This CDR3 contains 15 residues. Per germline, CDR1 SNHLY and CDR2 FYNNEI. V shed 2 bases and J 3 bases; nucleotides not matched to a gene: 4. This CDR3 reads CASSETTSDYNEQFF. The CDR3 DNA is TGTGCCAGCAGTGAAACCACTAGCGACTACAATGAGCAGTTCTTC.

This chain joins TRBV4-3 and TRBJ2-7; TRBD2 might be the D (5 bases). Trimming took off 0 bases at V and 11 bases at J, with 11 bases between the two ends. CDR1 and CDR2 (germline): LGHNA, YSLEER. This CDR3 is 12 amino acids long. The CDR3 loop is CASSQDAGVKYF. The CDR3 DNA is TGCGCCAGCAGCCAAGATGCCGGGGTAAAGTACTTC.

The chain carries TRBV28 and TRBJ1-2; D uncertain. Per germline, CDR1 MDHEN and CDR2 SYDVKM. V was shortened by 5 bases and J by 6 bases, with 10 bases between the two germline ends. This CDR3 contains 12 residues. The CDR3 region is CASSLLNHGYTF. CDR3 in DNA: TGTGCCAGCAGTCTCTTGAACCATGGCTACACCTTC.

The chain recombines TRBV28 with TRBJ1-1; 7 bases agree with TRBD1. V was clipped by 5 bases and J by 5 bases; unmatched bases: 8. CDR3 size: 14 residues. Germline lookup yields CDR1 MDHEN and CDR2 SYDVKM. This chain's CDR3 is CASSLLEQGTEAFF. The DNA of the CDR3 is TGTGCCAGCAGTCTACTTGAACAGGGGACTGAAGCTTTCTTT.

This chain links TRBV21-1 with TRBJ1-1. TRBV21-1 counts as a pseudogene. The CDR3 contains 15 residues. CDR3 sequence reads: CASSATGPEGTEAFF. Written as DNA, the CDR3 is TGTGCCAGCAGTGCCACCGGGCCGGAGGGCACTGAAGCTTTCTTT.

Remarks on this clone: The same CDR3 arises from other DNA sequences in this sample as well. The gene calls are TRBV2 and TRBJ2-7; no clear D. Trimming took 4 bases from V and 2 from J, leaving 9 bases between them. The CDR3 loop spans 13 amino acids. CDR1 SNHLY and CDR2 FYNNEI come from the germline V gene. In DNA, the CDR3 is TGTGCCAGCAGTGTTGGCAGAGCCTACGAGCAGTACTTC. Translation gives CASSVGRAYEQYF.

The gene calls are TRBV7-2 and TRBJ1-3, with 9 bases lining up with TRBD1. Germline V gene sequence: CDR1 SGHTA, CDR2 FQGNSA. The CDR3 totals 18 residues. Trimming removed 2 bases from V and 4 bases from J; junction bases left unmatched: 12. CDR3 residues: CASSLQILAGQGGNTIYF. CDR3 bases: TGTGCCAGCAGCTTACAGATCCTGGCGGGACAGGGAGGAAACACCATATATTTT.

The chain combines TRBV19 with TRBJ2-7; 7 nucleotides agree with TRBD1. V dropped 1 base and J dropped 4; count of bases not matched to a gene: 7. This CDR3 contains 15 residues. The germline CDR1 and CDR2 sequences are LNHDA and SQIVND (reference sequence). The CDR3 reads CASSIGTGLGYEQYF. The DNA for the CDR3 is TGTGCCAGTAGTATAGGGACAGGCCTCGGGTACGAGCAGTACTTC.

J is TRBJ2-3 and V is TRBV7-2; 11 bases are shared with TRBD2. The germline V gene encodes CDR1 SGHTA and CDR2 FQGNSA. The CDR3 consists of 17 residues. J was trimmed by 6 bases and V by 5 bases; bases with no gene match: 13. CDR3: CASSHGTSGRAWDTQYF. The CDR3 nucleotides read TGTGCCAGCAGCCACGGGACTAGCGGTCGTGCATGGGATACGCAGTATTTT.

This clone was counted a single time. V gene TRBV10-2 combines with J gene TRBJ2-7; D remains ambiguous. The V and J ends lost 6 bases and 1 base respectively, with 10 bases between them. Per germline, CDR1 WSHSY and CDR2 SAAADI. The CDR3 sequence is 13 residues long. The chain's CDR3 is CASSEVSSYEQYF. In nucleotides, the CDR3 is TGCGCCAGCAGCGAAGTGTCGTCCTACGAGCAGTACTTC.

The V call is TRBV27, the J call TRBJ2-7; the D is unclear. Trimming took off 6 bases at V and 3 bases at J, with 18 bases between the two ends. Germline CDR1 and CDR2: MNHEY and SMNVEV (reference sequence). The CDR3 loop spans 15 amino acids. The CDR3 DNA is TGTGCCAGCAGGGCACACTTTGGACCGCTCTACGAGCAGTACTTC. Its protein is CASRAHFGPLYEQYF.

CDR3 nucleotides: TGTGCCAGCAGTCTCCATTACGAGCAGTACTTC. Protein product: CASSLHYEQYF. The genes are TRBV27 and TRBJ2-7; D is unclear. Trimming took 5 bases from V and 4 from J, leaving 6 bases between them. The length of the CDR3 is 11 residues. Germline V lookup: CDR1 MNHEY, CDR2 SMNVEV (reference sequence).

This chain connects TRBV7-8 to TRBJ2-1, with D possibly being TRBD2 (6 bases). CDR3 size: 18 residues. CDR1 and CDR2 from the germline V gene are SGHVS and FQNEAQ. Trimming shortened V by 3 bases and J by 0 bases, and 18 bases separated the two germline ends. As DNA, the CDR3 is TGTGCCAGCAGCTTCCCGTCCGGGACTGAGAGCTCCTACAATGAGCAGTTCTTC. Residues: CASSFPSGTESSYNEQFF.

The CDR3 nucleotides read TGTGCCAGCAGTCCGTACAGGGTGGGATACAATGAGCAGTTCTTC. Protein product: CASSPYRVGYNEQFF. The chain recombines TRBV27 with TRBJ2-1; maybe TRBD1 (6 bases). The V and J ends lost 5 bases and 4 bases respectively, with 15 bases between them. The CDR3 sequence is 15 residues long. Looked up from germline, CDR1 is MNHEY and CDR2 is SMNVEV (reference sequence).

This clone was seen a few times. This chain joins TRBV2 and TRBJ2-2; a weak D match, TRBD1 (6 bases). This CDR3 has 12 amino acids. Germline V lookup: CDR1 SNHLY, CDR2 FYNNEI. The V end was cut by 9 bases, the J end by 4 bases, with 9 bases between. The CDR3 region is CASYRVTGELFF. CDR3 in DNA: TGTGCCAGTTACAGGGTCACCGGGGAGCTGTTTTTT.

This clone appeared a single time. The chain uses TRBV28 and TRBJ2-3; possible D gene TRBD2, 5 bases. V was cut by 11 bases and J by 0 bases, with 15 bases left in between. Germline V gene lookup returns CDR1 MDHEN and CDR2 SYDVKM. CDR3 length: 14 amino acids. CDR3 DNA sequence: TGTGCCGTAGGAGGTCGTTATAGCACAGATACGCAGTATTTT. This codes for CAVGGRYSTDTQYF. The whole variable domain, filled in from reference TRBV28 and TRBJ2-3, reads DVKVTQSSRYLVKRTGEKVFLECVQDMDHENMFWYRQDPGLGLRLIYFSYDVKMKEKGDIPEGYSVSREKKERFSLILESASTNQTSMYLCAVGGRYSTDTQYFGPGTRLTVL.

This rearrangement joins TRBV5-6 to TRBJ2-5; a possible D gene is TRBD1 (6 bases). The J call may be faulty, since TRBJ2-7 better matches the DNA end. CDR1 is SGHDT and CDR2 is YYEEEE in the germline V gene. The CDR3 loop spans 12 amino acids. CDR3 protein: CASSLPGDEQYF. The DNA for the CDR3 is TGTGCCAGCAGCTTACCAGGGGACGAGCAGTACTTC.

The CDR3 DNA reads as TGTGCCAGCAGTTACGACGGGGGGAGCACTGAAGCTTTCTTT. This gives the protein CASSYDGGSTEAFF. The J gene is TRBJ1-1, the V gene TRBV6-5; TRBD1 might be the D (5 bases). Germline V lookup: CDR1 MNHEY, CDR2 SVGAGI. Trimming cost V 2 bases and J 4 bases, with 11 bases left between them. The CDR3 spans 14 residues.

The chain has TRBV7-9 and TRBJ2-2; 8 bases fit TRBD2. The CDR3 covers 17 residues. The V segment lost 7 bases and the J segment 5 bases; nucleotides outside the gene matches: 15. The germline V gene has CDR1 SEHNR and CDR2 FQNEAQ (reference sequence). CDR3 in DNA: TGTGCCAGCACCTACAGCGAGCGGGAGTTGGTTACCGGGGAGCTGTTTTTT. This translates into CASTYSERELVTGELFF.

This clone was seen a single time. The gene calls are TRBV6-1 and TRBJ2-7; D is undetermined. Deletions cut 6 bases from V and 3 bases from J, with 9 bases between. The CDR3 has 12 amino acids. Germline values: CDR1 MNHNS, CDR2 SASEGT. The CDR3 here is CASRHRNYEQYF. As DNA, the CDR3 is TGTGCCAGCAGACACAGAAACTACGAGCAGTACTTC.

This rearrangement joins TRBV27 to TRBJ2-5; no firm D call. The CDR3 runs 13 residues. Germline loops: CDR1 MNHEY, CDR2 SMNVEV (reference sequence). Trimming cost V 5 bases and J 4 bases, with 11 bases left between them. The CDR3 reads CASSNGRLETQYF. The CDR3 DNA reads TGTGCCAGCAGTAACGGCAGATTAGAGACCCAGTACTTC.

V and J are TRBV6-5 and TRBJ2-1; D is perhaps TRBD1 or TRBD2 (5 bases each). V was pared by 7 bases and J by 0 bases, with 10 bases between. The CDR3 is 14 residues long. Germline CDR1 and CDR2: MNHEY and SVGAGI. For the CDR3, the DNA is TGTGCCAGCAACCCAGGGAGCTCCTACAATGAGCAGTTCTTC. Translated: CASNPGSSYNEQFF.

The V call is TRBV10-3, the J call TRBJ2-7, with 9 bases lining up with TRBD1. The germline V gene has CDR1 ENHRY and CDR2 SYGVKD. The CDR3 is made up of 16 amino acids. V lost 3 bases, J lost 7 bases, and 13 bases stayed unmatched. CDR3 in DNA: TGTGCCATCAGTGACGAGACAGGGGGTTCGGCGCGAGAGCAGTACTTC. This encodes CAISDETGGSAREQYF.

The V and J genes are TRBV4-1 and TRBJ2-3, with 8 bases fitting TRBD2. Germline V gene lookup returns CDR1 MGHRA and CDR2 YSYEKL. This CDR3 has 19 residues. The junction had 17 bases not matched to a gene; V was cut back by 3 bases and J by 3 bases. The CDR3 nucleotides read TGCGCCAGCAGCCAGTTATACCAGGCGGCTAGCGGGTGGACAGATACGCAGTATTTT. This translates into CASSQLYQAASGWTDTQYF.

The CDR3 nucleotides read TGTGCCAGCAGTACAGGGTTGAGCACTGAAGCTTTCTTT. Amino acid sequence: CASSTGLSTEAFF. V and J are TRBV27 and TRBJ1-1; a weak D match, TRBD1 (6 bases). CDR3 size: 13 residues. V was trimmed by 5 bases and J by 4 bases, leaving 11 bases between them. Per the germline V gene, CDR1 is MNHEY and CDR2 is SMNVEV (reference sequence).

The rearrangement links TRBV28 to TRBJ2-1; TRBD1 matches 7 bases. The J segment lost 5 bases and the V segment lost 2 bases, leaving 15 bases of the junction unmatched. The CDR3 covers 18 residues. Germline V gives CDR1 MDHEN, CDR2 SYDVKM. This chain's CDR3 is CASSLIQGTPEKNNEQFF. CDR3 nucleotides: TGTGCCAGCAGTTTAATACAGGGGACCCCAGAAAAAAACAATGAGCAGTTCTTC.

CDR3: CASSLRTNLYEQYF. The CDR3 DNA reads TGTGCCAGCAGTTTAAGAACAAACCTCTACGAGCAGTACTTC. This rearrangement joins TRBV27 to TRBJ2-7; D ambiguous. V was shortened by 2 bases and J by 3 bases, with 11 bases between the two germline ends. The CDR3 has 14 residues. Per germline, CDR1 MNHEY and CDR2 SMNVEV (reference sequence).

CDR3 in amino acids: CARGKKGLAGYNEQFF. CDR3 DNA: TGTGCCAGGGGTAAGAAAGGACTAGCGGGGTACAATGAGCAGTTCTTC. This chain connects TRBV2 to TRBJ2-1; 12 nucleotides agree with TRBD2. The CDR3 contains 16 residues. CDR1 and CDR2 from the germline V gene are SNHLY and FYNNEI. V gave up 9 bases and J gave up 4 bases; unmatched junction bases: 10.

The chain is built from TRBV19 and TRBJ2-3; 8 bases match TRBD2. J was trimmed by 4 bases and V by 1 base; bases with no gene match: 7. Germline CDR1 and CDR2: LNHDA and SQIVND (reference sequence). This CDR3 contains 16 residues. CDR3 region: CASSIAGGLIADTQYF. The CDR3 DNA reads as TGTGCCAGTAGTATAGCGGGGGGGCTTATCGCAGATACGCAGTATTTT.

Comments on this clone: The same CDR3 also results from other DNA sequences found in this sample. Written as DNA, the CDR3 is TGTGCCAGCTCCGTTGGTGGTCAGCCCCAGCATTTT. As protein: CASSVGGQPQHF. The chain couples TRBV11-2 to TRBJ1-5; D is uncertain. CDR1 and CDR2 from the germline V gene are SGHAT and FQNNGV. The CDR3 contains 12 residues. V lost 8 bases and J 6 bases, leaving 11 bases between the germline ends.

The chain uses TRBV7-3 and TRBJ1-1, with D hard to call. CDR3 size: 14 residues. Trimming left V 2 bases short and J 1 base short, with 8 bases between. The germline CDR1 and CDR2 sequences are SGHTA and FQGTGA. Written as DNA, the CDR3 is TGTGCCAGCAGCTTAGGTAGACCGAACACTGAAGCTTTCTTT. Translated, it gives CASSLGRPNTEAFF.